This T cell receptor (beta chain) originates from a study of cytomegalovirus exposure and HLA in healthy donors (dated by TCRdb to about 2017). About the study as a whole: According to an earlier analysis of 587 of the donors, about 179 million T cells yielded 117 million unique TCR beta sequences and less than 300 Gb of sequence data. High-throughput TCR immunosequencing, statistical association of individual TCRs with disease status, and machine learning were combined to predict cytomegalovirus infection status. Class I and class II HLA loci were covered by the typing at four-digit resolution. An early release that covered approximately 600 HLA-typed donors contained about 300 gigabases of sequencing data and roughly 84 million unique TCR sequences. In an earlier analysis of roughly 540 of the donors, high-throughput TCR beta sequencing was used to judge whether each TCR beta V gene segment behaved as functional or pseudogenic. On average, 235,054 unique TCR beta nucleotide sequences were sequenced per donor among 398 genotyped donors of the cohort, with roughly 19% of those sequences being non-productive. The study aimed to test whether signatures of past pathogen exposure could be identified by cataloging public T cell receptors. Donor age, sex, ethnicity and CMV serostatus were compiled alongside the repertoire data. Rather than drawing on any new phenotypic data, the later analysis identified candidate immune exposures from TCR beta sequences and the way those sequences occurred across donors. All discovery cohort repertoires had been generated using a single sequencing platform. In a later analysis, previously published TCR beta repertoires from about 670 donors were re-analyzed and high-resolution HLA genotyping was added so that TCR occurrence patterns could be studied. The study used immunosequencing to profile the T cell repertoires of 600 to 850 subjects and linked those repertoires to cytomegalovirus serostatus. In addition to the first cohort of 650 to 750 subjects, a separate validation cohort of over 90 different subjects was used. Among the roughly 370 genotyped donors, about 85% belonged to the genetic ancestry cluster associated with self-reported Caucasian donors. Because of strong linkage in the cohort, five DR-DQ haplotypes were treated as single units for association and clustering. Typing coverage varied by locus: roughly 620-640 donors for A, B, C, DRB1 and DQB1; roughly 510 for DQA1; more than 600 for DPA1; around 490 for DPB1. In a later genetic analysis, genome-wide SNP genotypes for about 65% of the roughly 670 donors were used, and that subset was treated as a discovery cohort. Study-wide conclusions, independent of this receptor: A later analysis found that most CMV-associated TCR beta chains appeared HLA-restricted, with HLA associations seemingly driven largely by CMV exposure. A total of fewer than 200 TCR beta chains were listed by the study as associated with cytomegalovirus. Only TCR beta chains were sequenced in this cohort, and the absence of alpha or paired-chain data limited detectable features. A later genetic analysis associated a missense DCLRE1C variant with V-gene and J-gene trimming of TCR beta chains, and an independent cohort replicated the association. The sequencing pipeline was judged likely to have produced a cluster of highly shared sequence variants as a technical artifact. Across donors, most TCR sequences were observed very rarely, whereas some public TCRs were present in many individuals. Because the 87-base-pair reads could not distinguish some IMGT-functional V segments, including TRBV6-2 and TRBV6-3, those segments were excluded. Because HLA typing was unavailable for some donors at each locus, only the typed subset was used in association tests. Presence/absence analyses assumed roughly uniform sequencing depth across donors, an assumption that may not hold. Strong co-occurrence of HLA alleles, especially DR and DQ, made assigning TCR associations to individual alleles difficult. In a later analysis, TCR association rates were found to vary across HLA loci, with the most associated TCRs seen for DRB1 alleles and the fewest for HLA-C alleles. A further reported finding was that TCR beta sequences accurately predicted the HLA-A and HLA-B alleles for most subjects in the first cohort. Linkage disequilibrium might explain the correlated functional status among segregating V segments, but an unknown experimental factor could not be ruled out. Several of the top co-occurrence clusters appeared to be linked to parvovirus B19, influenza, CMV and Epstein-Barr virus, according to a later analysis. A few of the identified cytomegalovirus-associated TCR beta chains were confirmed in vitro to be specific for cytomegalovirus antigens. Specific HLA alleles were associated with some 15,000 TCR beta sequences at a false discovery rate of 0.05 in a later analysis. In an earlier analysis of roughly 500 of the donors, most TCR beta V segments appeared in productive rearrangements about 87% or about 30% of the time, broadly matching IMGT annotations. Because counts were too low, some 17 rarely observed V segments, including chromosome 9 orphons, were left out of the earlier analysis of about 620 of the donors. A later analysis found that HLA-associated TCR beta chains were more clonally expanded and had lower generation probabilities than equally common non-associated chains. In a later genetic analysis, fewer N-insertions in productive TCRs were reported among donors in an Asian-associated ancestry cluster than the approximately 710-donor mean. The classifier was reported to diagnose cytomegalovirus status with high specificity and sensitivity in both the original cohort and the validation cohort. The authors suggested that the approach could potentially be generalized to other disease states and immunological phenotypes. The only immune exposure information available for the cohort was CMV serostatus.

According to the germline V gene, CDR1 reads SGDLS and CDR2 reads YYNGEE. V is reduced by 3 bases and J by 8 bases, leaving a spacing of 6 bases between them. The CDR3 goes from the cysteine to the phenylalanine over 11 residues. Only the CDR3 DNA stays, 33 bases, in frame from base 1. The cohort was made up of under 800 healthy bone marrow donors. All cohort members were sampled while nominally healthy, although unrecorded immune exposures were likely present. The donor was CMV seronegative and was included in the group of around 320 seronegative cohort members. Each donor provided a peripheral blood sample, and peripheral blood mononuclear cells were used for TCR beta sequencing. Genomic DNA extraction from the blood cell samples was performed with the Qiagen DNeasy Blood Extraction Kit. Library construction relied on the immunoSEQ multiplex PCR assay. A mixture of 60 forward primers for TCR Vbeta segments and 13 reverse primers for TCR Jbeta segments was used in the multiplex PCR. Amplification of the CDR3 region of rearranged TCR beta genes was performed with a multiplex PCR assay on genomic DNA. On the Illumina HiSeq System, the amplified TCR beta libraries were sequenced as 87-base-pair reads. The study's processing was this. In a later analysis, tens of millions of unique TCR beta chains were counted across the 500 to 850 repertoires, and around 11 million of these chains were shared by at least two donors. Raw reads were error-corrected and collapsed into unique sequences with a nearest-neighbor algorithm that merged closely related sequences to remove PCR and sequencing errors. V, D and J gene segments were assigned by aligning CDR3 sequences to IMGT reference sequences. For a sequence to be retained, a match of at least six nucleotides was required to both a V gene segment and a J gene segment. A rearrangement was called productive if the CDR3 had no stop codons and remained in frame with V and J, and every other rearrangement was called non-productive. Following IMGT convention, CDR3 was defined as the stretch from the second conserved V-encoded cysteine to the conserved J-encoded phenylalanine. The earlier analysis of about 590 of the donors excluded sequences that lacked an unambiguous match to a single V gene segment. In an earlier analysis of approximately 550 of the donors, V segments were called functional above 56.7% productive rearrangements and were called segregating when the between-donor standard deviation exceeded 5%. A statistical classification framework was built for diagnosing cytomegalovirus status from the catalog of TCR beta chain sequences. In a later analysis, TCR nucleotide sequences were compared against IMGT/GENE-DB human TR gene sequences so that V and J genes could be assigned. A later analysis assigned CDR3 sequences and most-parsimonious VDJ recombination scenarios with the TCRdist pipeline. A later analysis defined each TCR beta chain by its CDR3 amino acid sequence plus V-gene family, and excluded reads lacking a unique V-gene family. To address suspected cross-contamination and a sequencing artifact, a later analysis removed roughly 580 highly shared, low-generation-probability nucleotide sequences. In a later analysis, a clonal expansion index was calculated for each public chain from normalized within-repertoire ranks of inferred template counts. In a later analysis, generation probabilities were computed using a VDJ recombination model fitted to out-of-frame rearrangements, and the results were checked against IGoR. Hypergeometric tests were used in a later analysis to score TCR-TCR, TCR-HLA and TCR-CMV co-occurrence, with a repertoire-size bias correction applied to the TCR pairs. In a later analysis, false discovery rates were estimated by permuting HLA or CMV assignments 20 times. In a later analysis, co-occurring TCRs were grouped using DBSCAN, with TCRdist sequence similarity added in when clustering inside HLA-allele-positive subsets. Repertoires with fewer than 30,000 or more than 120,000 public chains, plus five repertoires with anomalous nucleotide sharing, were excluded from co-occurrence clustering. The immuneACCESS repertoire file appears here via TCRdb, limited to in-frame rearrangements. These files lack a portion of the clones; in checked studies, under half of the deficit traces to unresolved V genes, and the cause of the others is not known. The DNA was the basis for D and trimming; V, J and clone size are from that table. Counted in this sample were around 210,000 clones; roughly 80% of them appeared once. Jointly, the top ten make up around 3% of the sample.

With regard to this clone: Its antigen target is currently unknown. Nothing much larger sits one base from this clone, and base qualities are not available.

In this chain, TRBV9 is recombined with TRBJ2-1, with no reliable assignment of the D segment. Source material: PBMCs. The TCR originated in a woman in her thirties or forties in good health and CMV-seronegative. The DNA sequence is TGTGCCAGCAGCGGCTTAGATGAGCAGTTCTTC. This encodes CASSGLDEQFF.